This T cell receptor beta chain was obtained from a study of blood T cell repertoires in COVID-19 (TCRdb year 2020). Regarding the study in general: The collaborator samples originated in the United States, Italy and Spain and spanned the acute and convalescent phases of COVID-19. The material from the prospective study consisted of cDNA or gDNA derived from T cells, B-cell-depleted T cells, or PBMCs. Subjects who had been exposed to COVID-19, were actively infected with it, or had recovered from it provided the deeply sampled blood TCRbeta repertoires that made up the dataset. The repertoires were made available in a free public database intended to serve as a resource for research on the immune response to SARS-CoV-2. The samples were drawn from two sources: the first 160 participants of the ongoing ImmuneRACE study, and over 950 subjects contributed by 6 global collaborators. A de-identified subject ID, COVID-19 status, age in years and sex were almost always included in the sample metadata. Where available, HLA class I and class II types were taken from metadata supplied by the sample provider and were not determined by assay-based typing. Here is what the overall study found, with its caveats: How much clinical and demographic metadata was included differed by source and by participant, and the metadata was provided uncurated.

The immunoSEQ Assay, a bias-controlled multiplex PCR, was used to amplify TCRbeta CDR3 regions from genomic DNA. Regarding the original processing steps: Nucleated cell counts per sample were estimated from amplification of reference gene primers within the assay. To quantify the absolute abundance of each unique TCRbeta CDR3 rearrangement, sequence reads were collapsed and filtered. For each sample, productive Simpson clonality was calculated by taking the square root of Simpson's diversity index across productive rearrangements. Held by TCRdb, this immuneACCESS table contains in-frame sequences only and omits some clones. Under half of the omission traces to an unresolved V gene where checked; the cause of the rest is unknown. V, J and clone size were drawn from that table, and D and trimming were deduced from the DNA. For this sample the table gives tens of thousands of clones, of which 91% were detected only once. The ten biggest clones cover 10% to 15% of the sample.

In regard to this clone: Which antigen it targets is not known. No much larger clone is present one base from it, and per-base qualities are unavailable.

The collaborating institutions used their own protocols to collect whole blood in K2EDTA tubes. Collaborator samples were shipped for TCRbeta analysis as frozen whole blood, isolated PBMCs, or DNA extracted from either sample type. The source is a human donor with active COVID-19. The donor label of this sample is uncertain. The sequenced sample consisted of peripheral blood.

The CDR3 here reads CATSRGQGIGYEQYF. The DNA sequence is given as TGTGCCACCAGCAGGGGACAGGGAATTGGGTACGAGCAGTACTTC. The sequence links TRBV15 to TRBJ2-7, with 9 junctional bases fitting TRBD1. Reading the germline V gene (reference sequence) gives CDR1 LNHNV and CDR2 YYDKDF. Taken from cysteine to phenylalanine, the CDR3 has 15 residues. Solely the CDR3 DNA is kept, with 45 bases framed from the first base. From V the trimming removes 3 bases and from J it removes 4 bases, while the gene matches leave 7 bases of the junction unaccounted for.